This is a list of T cell receptor beta chains from one sample in a study of early T cells in non-severe SARS-CoV-2 infection. Each CDR3 protein gets one entry after TCRdb re-called the 5' RACE reads with MiXCR. This sample yields over 80,000 distinct CDR3 sequences, of which about 12% are seen a single time; 4% to 4.5% belongs to the top ten. The starting material was whole blood, obtained at baseline. The receptors were sampled from an adult who was a healthcare worker with PCR-confirmed SARS-CoV-2 infection or an uninfected control (not recorded which). CDR3s include the opening cysteine and the closing phenylalanine or tryptophan. The D gene is left open where the match is weak.

V	D	J	CDR3
TRBV29-1	.	TRBJ2-3	CSVVIATSTHTQYF
TRBV5-1	.	TRBJ1-2	CASSLDVRAGYTF
TRBV7-9	.	TRBJ2-3	CASTLGWASTDTQYF
TRBV25-1	TRBD1	TRBJ2-3	CASSGGTGSLTDTQYF
TRBV19	TRBD2	TRBJ2-1	CASSPLAGGAYNEQFF
TRBV7-9	.	TRBJ2-5	CASRDVGPQETQYF
TRBV12-3/TRBV12-4	TRBD1	TRBJ2-7	CASRETGGREQYF
TRBV5-1	TRBD2	TRBJ2-1	CASSLLAGGIGNEQFF
TRBV3-1	.	TRBJ2-3	CASSQGKGPHWAQYF
TRBV20-1	.	TRBJ1-6	CSARRPGNSPLHF
TRBV12-3/TRBV12-4	TRBD2	TRBJ2-1	CASSTLAGPASKQFF
TRBV7-9	.	TRBJ2-1	CASSLVRPNEQFF
TRBV18	.	TRBJ1-5	CASSPSAGRDSNQPQHF
TRBV27	.	TRBJ2-5	CASSPTGQQETQYF
TRBV27	.	TRBJ2-7	CASIGLGSGYEQYF
TRBV5-6	.	TRBJ2-3	CASSLDLEVAPYTDTQYF
TRBV29-1	TRBD1	TRBJ2-7	CSVEERQGAHEQYF
TRBV20-1	.	TRBJ2-1	CSARYGLSSYNEQFF
TRBV20-1	TRBD2	TRBJ2-5	CSAPSSGRGETQYF
TRBV29-1	TRBD1	TRBJ2-7	CSWGTAREQYF
TRBV27	.	TRBJ1-1	CASGARDGRLTEAFF
TRBV18	TRBD2	TRBJ2-5	CASSPLTPSGIETQYF
TRBV12-3/TRBV12-4	.	TRBJ1-3	CASSPIGSGNTIYF
TRBV7-6	.	TRBJ2-1	CASSLRQGRNEQFF
TRBV3-1	TRBD2	TRBJ2-7	CASSQEAVSGRSEQYF
TRBV28	.	TRBJ2-6	CASSDNNSGANVLTF
TRBV20-1	.	TRBJ1-1	CSARDRVANTEAFF
TRBV9	.	TRBJ2-4	CASSVGRANIQYF
TRBV20-1	.	TRBJ2-1	CTGGGPIGEQFF
TRBV12-3/TRBV12-4	TRBD2	TRBJ2-5	CASKPTAGGRETQYF
TRBV6-5	TRBD1	TRBJ1-2	CASSSPRTGGNYGYTF
TRBV7-9	.	TRBJ2-7	CASSLGPPSYEQYF
TRBV18	.	TRBJ2-2	CASLRVQNTGELFF
TRBV5-1	TRBD2	TRBJ2-7	CASSLAALGLAGEQYF
TRBV10-3	.	TRBJ1-1	CAITEVRGTEAFF
TRBV10-2	TRBD2	TRBJ2-1	CASWASGGAGEQFF
TRBV10-3	.	TRBJ2-4	CARGGRGKNIQYF
TRBV27	TRBD1	TRBJ1-2	CASSPGQGYYGYTF
TRBV2	.	TRBJ2-5	CASREQEGGQETQYF
TRBV29-1	TRBD2	TRBJ2-3	CSVEGGSGADTQYF
TRBV20-1	TRBD1	TRBJ1-5	CSAPGTGMGGNQPQHF
TRBV7-3	TRBD2	TRBJ2-7	CASSPTSGRNEQYF